This T cell receptor (beta chain) was captured by sequencing in a study of shared clonotypes between healthy human individuals. The V end was cut by 0 bases, the J end by 4 bases, with 5 bases between. CDR3 length equals 13 residues. Per germline, CDR1 SGHDN and CDR2 FVKESK. This clone was counted many times. Measured with immunoSEQ multiplex PCR; TCRdb has only the in-frame clones, and not every one. The table includes 230,000 or so clones, 65% to 70% detected once. The chain uses TRBV14 and TRBJ2-3; no clear D. This clonotype was sampled from a man younger than 45 in good health. Sequencing used memory CD4+ T cells sorted from blood. Subset: CD45RA-negative fraction. CDR3 in amino acids: CASSQETSDTQYF. CDR3 nucleotide sequence: TGTGCCAGCAGCCAAGAGACCTCAGATACGCAGTATTTT.